The sequence of this T cell receptor (beta chain) was determined in a study of identical twins. Notes on the study in general: Analyses based on zero insertions could be partly confounded by invariant MAIT and iNKT cells. Cord blood beta clonotypes present at high abundance carried fewer insertions; no such pattern appeared in memory repertoires.

In TCRdb, the 5' RACE reads were re-called with MiXCR into one record per CDR3 protein. In the table there are 450,000 to 650,000 distinct CDR3 sequences, around 15% of which are singletons. After removal of 4 bases from V and 3 bases from J, the junction contained 2 bases not matched to a gene. Per germline, CDR1 SGHDT and CDR2 YYEEEE. The CDR3 consists of 14 residues. This clonotype was counted only a few times. Its antigen is currently unknown. The sample was also linked to a second study, of yellow fever vaccine responses in identical twins.

The clonotype comes from a woman aged 18-29 years in good health. Specimen: CD4+ T cells sorted from blood. The chain recombines TRBV5-6 with TRBJ1-2; 11 bases are shared with TRBD1. The CDR3 loop is CASSRDRGDYGYTF. Here the CDR3 DNA reads TGTGCCAGCAGCAGGGACAGGGGGGACTATGGCTACACCTTC.